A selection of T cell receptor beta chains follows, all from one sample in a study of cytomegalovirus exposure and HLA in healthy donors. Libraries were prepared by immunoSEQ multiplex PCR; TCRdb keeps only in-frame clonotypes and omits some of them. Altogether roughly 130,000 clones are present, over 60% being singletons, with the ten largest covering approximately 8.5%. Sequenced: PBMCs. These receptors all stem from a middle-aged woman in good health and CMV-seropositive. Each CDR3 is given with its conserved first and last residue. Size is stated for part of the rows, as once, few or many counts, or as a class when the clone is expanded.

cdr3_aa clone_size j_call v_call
CASSDGLAGTREQFF once TRBJ2-1 TRBV2
CASGLASGVEQYF NA TRBJ2-7 TRBV12-5
CASGSLAGVSYEQYF NA TRBJ2-7 TRBV6-1
CASSLEGAHEKLFF NA TRBJ1-4 TRBV5-1
CASRVTVLPYNEQFF few TRBJ2-1 TRBV6-1
CAWRVGGYRQHTEAFF few TRBJ1-1 TRBV30
CASSPPSMGRDYGYTF once TRBJ1-2 TRBV18
CASSQGGQFESPLHF few TRBJ1-6 TRBV4-1
CASSLSVAGGTDTQYF NA TRBJ2-3 TRBV5-8
CASSQGTGVKVEDSNQPQHF NA TRBJ1-5 TRBV4-1
CASSPQDTQYF few TRBJ2-3 TRBV7-2
CASSSLMGARIDYGYTF NA TRBJ1-2 TRBV7-8
CASSLLAGALYEQYF NA TRBJ2-7 TRBV27
CASSLNAGVGEQYF NA TRBJ2-7 TRBV7-7
CASSSTSGSETQYF few TRBJ2-5 TRBV6-5
CAISESGGLEGTQYF NA TRBJ2-5 TRBV10-3
CASSGESWTDTQYF NA TRBJ2-3 TRBV6-1
CASSDYRNEQFF NA TRBJ2-1 TRBV6-5
CASSQGPGQGILNTEAFF NA TRBJ1-1 TRBV4-1
CASRSGPNTGELFF NA TRBJ2-2 TRBV6-5
CASSLEIGQETQYF NA TRBJ2-5 TRBV5-8
CASSGDSSYEQYF once TRBJ2-7 TRBV25-1
CASSGGRGEQYF NA NA TRBV7-9
CAAEGTGYCGYTF NA TRBJ1-2 TRBV6-6
CASSYDSSSGNTIYF NA TRBJ1-3 TRBV2
CASRVDPGNEKLFF NA TRBJ1-4 TRBV5-1
CAISAERSEGEQFF NA TRBJ2-1 TRBV10-3
CASTTGGWRNTEAFF few TRBJ1-1 TRBV5-6
CASSPLQGQPYGYTF NA TRBJ1-2 TRBV18
CASSPSGGASGELFF NA TRBJ2-2 TRBV7-6
CASSINPSGGGTEAFF NA TRBJ1-1 TRBV18
CASSFDRGLSPLHF NA TRBJ1-6 TRBV27
CASSLEQASEKLFF NA TRBJ1-4 TRBV5-4
CASSGNRESEAFF NA TRBJ1-1 TRBV10-1
CATKPGQGAHEQYF NA TRBJ2-7 TRBV6-1
CAWSDSSDTGELFF NA TRBJ2-2 TRBV30
CASSSGVRGTEAFF NA TRBJ1-1 TRBV28
CASSLAPVVHTF NA TRBJ1-2 TRBV11-2
CSARESGELFF few TRBJ2-2 TRBV20-1
CASSQVGSPLGDEQFF NA TRBJ2-1 TRBV4-2
CASSDRDSGENTEAFF once TRBJ1-1 TRBV4-2
CASSYSATDTQYF few TRBJ2-3 TRBV6-1
CASSEVGLANEQYF NA TRBJ2-7 TRBV6-1
CASSLTGDNYGYTF NA TRBJ1-2 TRBV7-3
CSVAGQGKTYF NA TRBJ1-1 TRBV29-1
CASSDSANYGYPF NA TRBJ1-2 TRBV2
CASSLSGTSTDTQYF NA TRBJ2-3 TRBV7-9
CASRSTKNIQYF NA TRBJ2-4 TRBV5-5
CASNSLTGEETQYF NA TRBJ2-5 TRBV5-6
CASTRTNYEQYF once TRBJ2-7 TRBV11-2
CASSVGGQSNFELFF NA TRBJ1-4 TRBV9
CASSTLSGGTTDTQYF NA TRBJ2-3 TRBV6-4
CASRGTGNSPLHF NA TRBJ1-6 TRBV10-1
CASGLGDRAMISGNTIYF NA TRBJ1-3 TRBV11-3
CARSNGPGTGEELAGFDEQFF NA TRBJ2-1 TRBV5-3
CSVGPTENIQYF NA TRBJ2-4 TRBV29-1